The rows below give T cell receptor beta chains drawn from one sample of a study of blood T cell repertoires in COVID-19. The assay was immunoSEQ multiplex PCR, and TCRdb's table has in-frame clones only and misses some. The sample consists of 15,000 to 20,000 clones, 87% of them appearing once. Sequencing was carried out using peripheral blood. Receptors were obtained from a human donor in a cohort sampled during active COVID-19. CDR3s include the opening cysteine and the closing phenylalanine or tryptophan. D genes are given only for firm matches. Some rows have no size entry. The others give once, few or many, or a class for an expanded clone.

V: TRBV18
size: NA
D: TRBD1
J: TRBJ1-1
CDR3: CASSGQDTEAFF
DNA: TGTGCCAGCTCAGGACAGGACACTGAAGCTTTCTTT

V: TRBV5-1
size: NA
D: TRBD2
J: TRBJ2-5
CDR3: CASSGTSGQETQYF
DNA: TGCGCCAGCAGCGGGACTAGCGGGCAAGAGACCCAGTACTTC

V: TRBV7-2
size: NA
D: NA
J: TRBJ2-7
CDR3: CASSLKARVSSYEQYF
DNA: TGTGCCAGCAGCTTAAAAGCCAGGGTGAGCTCCTACGAGCAGTACTTC

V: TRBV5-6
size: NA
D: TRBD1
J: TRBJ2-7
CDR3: CASSPGGQGYEQYF
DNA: TGTGCCAGCAGCCCGGGGGGACAGGGCTACGAGCAGTACTTC

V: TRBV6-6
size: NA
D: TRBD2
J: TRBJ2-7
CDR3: CASSSGGGEQYF
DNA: TGTGCCAGCAGTTCGGGGGGGGGCGAGCAGTACTTC

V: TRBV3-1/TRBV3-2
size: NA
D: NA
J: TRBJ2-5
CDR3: CASSSQGLGETQYF
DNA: TGTGCCAGCAGCTCACAGGGATTAGGAGAGACCCAGTACTTC

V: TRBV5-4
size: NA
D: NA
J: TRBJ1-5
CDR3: CASSSQGVDQPQHF
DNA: TGTGCCAGCAGCTCACAGGGAGTGGATCAGCCCCAGCATTTT

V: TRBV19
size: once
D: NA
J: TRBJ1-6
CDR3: CASSVSPGKSLHF
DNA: TGTGCCAGTAGTGTCTCCCCCGGGAAGTCCCTCCACTTT

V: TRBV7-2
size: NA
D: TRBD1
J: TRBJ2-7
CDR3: CASSPRTGRFTYEQYF
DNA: TGTGCCAGCAGCCCCAGGACAGGTCGCTTCACCTACGAGCAGTACTTC

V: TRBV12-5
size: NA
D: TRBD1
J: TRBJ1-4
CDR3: CASGHDRGKLFF
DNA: TGTGCTAGTGGTCACGACAGGGGTAAACTGTTTTTT

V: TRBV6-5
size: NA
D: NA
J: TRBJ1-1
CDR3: CASSYSSGSFEAFF
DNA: TGTGCCAGCAGTTACTCGTCAGGGTCCTTTGAAGCTTTCTTT

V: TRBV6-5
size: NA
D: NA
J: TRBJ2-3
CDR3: CASSYSGGVGTDTQYF
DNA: TGTGCCAGCAGTTACTCGGGGGGAGTGGGAACAGATACGCAGTATTTT

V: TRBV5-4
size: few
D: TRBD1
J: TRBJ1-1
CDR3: CASSPQGAFPEAFF
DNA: TGTGCCAGCAGCCCACAGGGGGCGTTTCCTGAAGCTTTCTTT

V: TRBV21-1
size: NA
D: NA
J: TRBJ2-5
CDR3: CASSKVSTARETQYF
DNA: TGTGCCAGCAGCAAAGTAAGCACAGCTCGAGAGACCCAGTACTTC

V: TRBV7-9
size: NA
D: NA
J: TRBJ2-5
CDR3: CASSLSGGYRETQYF
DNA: TGTGCCAGCAGCTTATCGGGCGGGTACCGGGAGACCCAGTACTTC

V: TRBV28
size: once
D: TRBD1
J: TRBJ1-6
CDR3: CASSPGQGAVSPLHF
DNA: TGTGCCAGCAGCCCGGGACAGGGGGCTGTTTCACCCCTCCACTTT

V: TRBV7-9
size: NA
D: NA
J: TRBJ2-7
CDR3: CASSFTPSYEQYF
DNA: TGTGCCAGCAGCTTTACTCCTTCCTACGAGCAGTACTTC

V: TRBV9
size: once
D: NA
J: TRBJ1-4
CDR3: CASSRGFGNEKLFF
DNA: TGTGCCAGCAGCCGAGGGTTCGGCAATGAAAAACTGTTTTTT

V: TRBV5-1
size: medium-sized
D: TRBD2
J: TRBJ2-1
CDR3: CASSPVVSGGAYEQFF
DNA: TGCGCCAGCAGCCCCGTCGTGAGCGGGGGGGCCTATGAGCAGTTCTTC

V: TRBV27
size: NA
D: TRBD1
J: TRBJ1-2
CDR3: CASSLSRTGARGNYGYTF
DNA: TGTGCCAGCAGTTTATCGAGGACAGGGGCGCGGGGGAACTATGGCTACACCTTC

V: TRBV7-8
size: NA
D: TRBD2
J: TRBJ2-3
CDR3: CASSLGTSGGTDTQYF
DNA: TGTGCCAGCAGCTTAGGGACTAGCGGGGGCACAGATACGCAGTATTTT

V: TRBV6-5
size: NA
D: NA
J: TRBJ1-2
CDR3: CASSFTGQDYGYTF
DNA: TGTGCCAGCAGTTTTACTGGACAAGACTATGGCTACACCTTC